This T cell receptor beta chain originates from a study of identical twins. The length of the CDR3 is 14 residues. The V end lost 2 bases, the J end lost 5 bases, and 9 bases lay between the germline ends. On this clonotype: Its specificity is not known.

Each CDR3 protein is one row after TCRdb ran MiXCR on the 5' RACE reads. The table records around 1.7 million distinct CDR3 sequences, about 31% of them present only once. Study-wide results and caveats: Findings came from cross-sectional statistics, without long-term follow-up of donors. Within beta out-of-frame sequences, the excess sharing observed between twins was weaker.

Among all donors, each was a healthy Caucasian. This TCR was recovered from a newborn girl in good health. The sequencing sample was made of cord blood. The J gene is TRBJ1-4, the V gene TRBV12-3 or TRBV12-4; no firm D call. CDR3 amino acids: CASSLLQLNEKLFF. DNA for the CDR3: TGTGCCAGCAGTTTATTACAGTTAAATGAAAAACTGTTTTTT.